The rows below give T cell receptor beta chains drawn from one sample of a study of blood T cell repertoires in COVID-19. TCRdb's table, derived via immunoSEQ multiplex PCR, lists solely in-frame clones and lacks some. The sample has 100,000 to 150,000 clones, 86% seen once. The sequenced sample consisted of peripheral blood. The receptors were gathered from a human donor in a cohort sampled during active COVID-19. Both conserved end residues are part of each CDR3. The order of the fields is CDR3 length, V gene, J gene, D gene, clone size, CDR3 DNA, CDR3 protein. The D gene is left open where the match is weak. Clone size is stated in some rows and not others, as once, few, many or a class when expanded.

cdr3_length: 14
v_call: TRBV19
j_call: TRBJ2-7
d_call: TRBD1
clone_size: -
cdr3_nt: TGTGCCAGTAGTCGGACAGGGGATCGGTACGAGCAGTACTTC
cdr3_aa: CASSRTGDRYEQYF

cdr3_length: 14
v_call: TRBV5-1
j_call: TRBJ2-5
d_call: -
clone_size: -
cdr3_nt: TGCGCCAGCAGCTTGATCAGGGGAGAGGAGACCCAGTACTTC
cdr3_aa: CASSLIRGEETQYF

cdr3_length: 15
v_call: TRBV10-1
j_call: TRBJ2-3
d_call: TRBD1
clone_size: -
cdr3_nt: TGCGCCAGCGGCGGGACAGGGTCACGCACAGATACGCAGTATTTT
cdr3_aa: CASGGTGSRTDTQYF

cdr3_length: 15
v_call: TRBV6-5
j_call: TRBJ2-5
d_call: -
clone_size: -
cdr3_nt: TGTGCCAGCAGTTACAGTCCGCAGGACCAAGAGACCCAGTACTTC
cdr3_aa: CASSYSPQDQETQYF

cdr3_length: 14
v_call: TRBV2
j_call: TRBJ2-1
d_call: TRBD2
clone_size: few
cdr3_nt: TGTGCCAGCAGAGGGACTATCACCTACAATGAGCAGTTCTTC
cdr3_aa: CASRGTITYNEQFF

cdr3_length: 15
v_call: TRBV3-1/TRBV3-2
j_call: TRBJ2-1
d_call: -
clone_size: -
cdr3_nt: TGTGCCAGCAGCCAAGAGTCGGGGGACTACAATGAGCAGTTCTTC
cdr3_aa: CASSQESGDYNEQFF

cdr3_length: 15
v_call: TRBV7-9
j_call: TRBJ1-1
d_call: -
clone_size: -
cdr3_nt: TGTGCCAGCAGCCTGCAGCTGACAACAGCAACTGAAGCTTTCTTT
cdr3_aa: CASSLQLTTATEAFF

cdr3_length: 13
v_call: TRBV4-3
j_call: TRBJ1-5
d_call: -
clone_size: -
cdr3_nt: TGCGCCAGCAGCTCACAGGTGAATCAGCCCCAGCATTTT
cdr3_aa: CASSSQVNQPQHF

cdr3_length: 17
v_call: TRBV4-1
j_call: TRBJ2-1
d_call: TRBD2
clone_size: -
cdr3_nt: TGCGCCAGCAGCCAAGAGGGTGCGCCGGGAGGGCCAGATGAGCAGTTCTTC
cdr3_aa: CASSQEGAPGGPDEQFF

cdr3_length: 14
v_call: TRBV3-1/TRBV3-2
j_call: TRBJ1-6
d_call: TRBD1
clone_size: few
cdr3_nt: TGTGCCAGCAGCCCACAGGGGGCATACTCACCCCTCCACTTT
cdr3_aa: CASSPQGAYSPLHF

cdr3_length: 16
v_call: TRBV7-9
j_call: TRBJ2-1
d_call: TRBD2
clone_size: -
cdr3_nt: TGTGCCAGCAGTTTGGGACTAGGAGTGGTTTACAATGAGCAGTTCTTC
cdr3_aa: CASSLGLGVVYNEQFF

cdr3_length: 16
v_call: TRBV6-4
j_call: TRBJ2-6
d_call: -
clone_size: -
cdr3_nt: TGTGCCAGCAGTGCTACTCCAGGGTCCGGGGCCAACGTCCTGACTTTC
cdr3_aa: CASSATPGSGANVLTF

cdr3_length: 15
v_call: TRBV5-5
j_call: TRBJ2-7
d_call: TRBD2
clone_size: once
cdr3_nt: TGTGCCAGCAGGTCGGAGTGGCGGGAGACGCAAGAGCAGTACTTC
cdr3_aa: CASRSEWRETQEQYF

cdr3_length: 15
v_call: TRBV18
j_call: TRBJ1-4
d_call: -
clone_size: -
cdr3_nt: TGTGCCAGCTCATTCCAGGGATCCGGTAATGAAAAACTGTTTTTT
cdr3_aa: CASSFQGSGNEKLFF

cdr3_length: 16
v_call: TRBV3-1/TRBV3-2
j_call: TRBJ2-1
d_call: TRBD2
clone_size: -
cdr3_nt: TGTGCCAGCAGCCAAGATGGCGGGGGGACTTACAATGAGCAGTTCTTC
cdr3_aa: CASSQDGGGTYNEQFF

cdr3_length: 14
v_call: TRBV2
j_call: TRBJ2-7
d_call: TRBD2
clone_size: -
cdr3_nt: TGTGCCAGCAGTTTGACTAGCGGGATCTACGAGCAGTACTTC
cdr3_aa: CASSLTSGIYEQYF

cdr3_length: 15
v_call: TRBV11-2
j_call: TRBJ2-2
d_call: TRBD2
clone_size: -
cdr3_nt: TGTGCCAGCAGCTTCAGGACTAGGGGCACCGGGGAGCTGTTTTTT
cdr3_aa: CASSFRTRGTGELFF

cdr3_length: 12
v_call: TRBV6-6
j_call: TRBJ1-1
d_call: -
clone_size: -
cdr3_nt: TGTGCCAGCAGCCCAGGAGGTACTGAAGCTTTCTTT
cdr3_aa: CASSPGGTEAFF

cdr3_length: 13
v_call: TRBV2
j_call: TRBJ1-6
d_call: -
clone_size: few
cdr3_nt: TGTGCCAGCTCTACAGCTTATAATTCACCCCTCCACTTT
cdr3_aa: CASSTAYNSPLHF

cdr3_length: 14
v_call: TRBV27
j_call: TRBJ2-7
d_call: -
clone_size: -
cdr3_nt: TGTGCCAGCAGTTATGAAGCGCACTCCTACGAGCAGTACTTC
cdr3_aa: CASSYEAHSYEQYF

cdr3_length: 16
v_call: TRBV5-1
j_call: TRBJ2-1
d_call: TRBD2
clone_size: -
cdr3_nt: TGCGCCAGCAGCTTGGATGTAGCGGGAGGGCCGGCCAAGCAGTTCTTC
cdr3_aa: CASSLDVAGGPAKQFF

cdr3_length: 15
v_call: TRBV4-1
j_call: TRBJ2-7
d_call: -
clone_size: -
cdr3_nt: TGCGCCAGCAGCCAAGAGCCGCGGATAGACTACGAGCAGTACTTC
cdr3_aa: CASSQEPRIDYEQYF

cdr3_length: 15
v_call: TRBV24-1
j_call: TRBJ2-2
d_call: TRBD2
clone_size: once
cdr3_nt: TGTGCCACCAGTGACCGCGGGAGCGGCACCGGGGAGCTGTTTTTT
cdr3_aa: CATSDRGSGTGELFF

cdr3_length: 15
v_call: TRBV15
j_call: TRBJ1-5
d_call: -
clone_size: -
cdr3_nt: TGTGCCACCAGCAGGGTACAGGGTGGCAATCAGCCCCAGCATTTT
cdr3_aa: CATSRVQGGNQPQHF

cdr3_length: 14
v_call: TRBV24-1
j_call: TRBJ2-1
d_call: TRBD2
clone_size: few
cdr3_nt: TGTGCCACCCAGACTAGCGGGGATGGGAATGAGCAGTTCTTC
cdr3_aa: CATQTSGDGNEQFF

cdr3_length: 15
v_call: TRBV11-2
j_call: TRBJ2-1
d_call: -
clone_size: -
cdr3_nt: TGTGCCAGCAGCTTAGTACAGGGTCCCTACAATGAGCAGTTCTTC
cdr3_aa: CASSLVQGPYNEQFF

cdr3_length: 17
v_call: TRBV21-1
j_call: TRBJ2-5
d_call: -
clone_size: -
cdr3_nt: TGTGCCAGCAGCAAAGGTGGGCTAGCGGACGTCCAAGAGACCCAGTACTTC
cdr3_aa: CASSKGGLADVQETQYF

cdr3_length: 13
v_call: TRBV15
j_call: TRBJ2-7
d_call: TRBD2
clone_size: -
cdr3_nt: TGTGCCACCAGCCCAAGGACCGGGGGGGAGCAGTACTTC
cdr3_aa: CATSPRTGGEQYF

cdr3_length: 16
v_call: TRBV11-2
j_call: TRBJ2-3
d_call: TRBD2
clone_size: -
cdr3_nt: TGTGCCAGCAGCCTGCGGACTAGCGCTAGCACAGATACGCAGTATTTT
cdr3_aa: CASSLRTSASTDTQYF

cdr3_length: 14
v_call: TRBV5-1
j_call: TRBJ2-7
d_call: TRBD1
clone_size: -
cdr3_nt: TGCGCCAGCAGCTACGGGACAGGGCCCTACGAGCAGTACTTC
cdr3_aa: CASSYGTGPYEQYF

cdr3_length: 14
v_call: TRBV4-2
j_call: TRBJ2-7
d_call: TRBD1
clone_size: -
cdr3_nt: TGTGCCAGCAGCCAAGACAGGGGGACCTACGAGCAGTACTTC
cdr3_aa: CASSQDRGTYEQYF

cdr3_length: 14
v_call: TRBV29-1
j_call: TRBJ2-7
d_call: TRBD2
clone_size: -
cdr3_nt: TGCAGCGCCAACCTTGCTAGCGGGAGCCACGAGCAGTACTTC
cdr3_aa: CSANLASGSHEQYF

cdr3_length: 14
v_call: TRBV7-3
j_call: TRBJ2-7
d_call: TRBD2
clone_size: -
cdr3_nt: TGTGCCAGCAGTCCGAGCGGGGACTCCTACGAGCAGTACTTC
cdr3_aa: CASSPSGDSYEQYF

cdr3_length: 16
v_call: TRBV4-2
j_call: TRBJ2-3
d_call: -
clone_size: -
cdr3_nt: TGTGCCAGCAGCCAAGATTTTAGAGCATCCACAGATACGCAGTATTTT
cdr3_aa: CASSQDFRASTDTQYF

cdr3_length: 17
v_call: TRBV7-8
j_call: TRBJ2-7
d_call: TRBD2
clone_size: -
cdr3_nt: TGTGCCAGCACCCTAGGGGGGGCGGGAGGTTGGGCTGGCGAGCAGTACTTC
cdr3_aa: CASTLGGAGGWAGEQYF

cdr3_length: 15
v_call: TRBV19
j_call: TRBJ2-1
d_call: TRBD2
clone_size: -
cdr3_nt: TGTGCCAGTAGTCCGGACTGGGGGGGGTCCAATGAGCAGTTCTTC
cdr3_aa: CASSPDWGGSNEQFF

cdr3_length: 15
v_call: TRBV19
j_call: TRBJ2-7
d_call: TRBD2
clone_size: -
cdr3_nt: TGTGCCAGTAGTACGAGCGGGAGTTCCCCCTACGAGCAGTACTTC
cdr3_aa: CASSTSGSSPYEQYF